This T cell receptor beta chain was profiled in a study of blood T cell repertoires in COVID-19. Study background: Material from acute and convalescent COVID-19 was sourced from the United States, Italy and Spain. Sources were T cells, B-cell-depleted T cells, or PBMCs; the material itself was cDNA or gDNA.

In the original workflow: Cell counts per sample came from amplifying reference gene primers. Sequencing was performed with immunoSEQ multiplex PCR; in TCRdb, only in-frame clones are kept and a portion is missing. V and J calls and clone size are as listed in that table; D and trimming were resolved from the DNA. Of just over 250,000 clones in the sample, roughly 86% were seen once. This CDR3 has 14 residues. Germline lookup yields CDR1 SGHNT and CDR2 YYREEE (reference sequence). The V end lost 0 bases, the J end lost 7 bases, and 13 bases lay between the germline ends. This chain uses TRBV5-4 with TRBJ1-2; D ambiguous. Sequenced sample: peripheral blood. This clonotype was obtained from a man aged 40-50 years who had recovered from COVID-19. The CDR3 DNA follows: TGTGCCAGCAGCTTGGCCGGGGTATTAGGTGGCTACACCTTC. This codes for CASSLAGVLGGYTF.